These T cell receptor beta chains were read from a single sample in a study of metastatic and nonmetastatic thyroid tumors. TCRdb re-clonotyped the PCR reads via MiXCR. The table has around 61,000 clones, almost 30% seen once; the top ten hold approximately 16%. The sample comprised blood. These receptor sequences come from a female donor with papillary thyroid cancer or a benign thyroid nodule (not recorded which). Some clones in this sample may be carry-over from other donors' samples. CDR3s include the opening cysteine and the closing phenylalanine or tryptophan. The D gene is left open where the match is weak. The size field is filled for only some rows; it gives once, few, many or a size class.

TRBJ1-5,NA,TRBD1,TRBV6-5,TGTGCCAGCAGTTTAGGGACAGGCGGGCTTGGCAATCAGCCCCAGCATTTT,CASSLGTGGLGNQPQHF
TRBJ1-1,many,NA,TRBV15,TGTGCCACCAGCAGGCGGGAGACAGAGGCTTTCTTT,CATSRRETEAFF
TRBJ2-7,medium-sized,TRBD1,TRBV25-1,TGTGCCAGTCAAGGGGTAGAGACAGGGGCCGACGAGCAGTACTTC,CASQGVETGADEQYF
TRBJ2-2,few,NA,TRBV10-3,TGTGCCATCAGTGAGAGGGACGCCGGGGAGCTGTTTTTT,CAISERDAGELFF
TRBJ1-1,medium-sized,NA,TRBV27,TGTGCCAGCAGCTCGGAGGAGAACACTGAAGCTTTCTTT,CASSSEENTEAFF
TRBJ2-3,NA,NA,TRBV6-2/TRBV6-3,TGTGCCAGCAGTTACGGGTCAGGGGTCACAGATACGCAGTATTTT,CASSYGSGVTDTQYF
TRBJ2-5,many,NA,TRBV19,TGTGCCAGTAGTCCCACGACCGACCGGGAAGAGGCCCAGTACTTC,CASSPTTDREEAQYF
TRBJ2-1,NA,NA,TRBV11-3,TGTGCCAGCACCTCAGGGGTCAATGAGCAGTTCTTC,CASTSGVNEQFF
TRBJ2-5,NA,NA,TRBV6-1,TGTGCCAGCAGTGAAGGGTGGAAGGGAGAGACCCAGTACTTC,CASSEGWKGETQYF
TRBJ2-5,NA,TRBD1,TRBV5-1,TGCGCCAGCAGCTTGGGGGCAGGGGGCAGTGAGACCCAGTACTTC,CASSLGAGGSETQYF
TRBJ1-2,NA,NA,TRBV2,TGTGCCAGCAGTGAGGTGACAGATAACTATGGCTACACCTTC,CASSEVTDNYGYTF
TRBJ2-7,once,TRBD1,TRBV5-1,TGCGCCAGGCGCCGAGGGGACAGTTACGAGCAGTACTTC,CARRRGDSYEQYF
TRBJ2-3,NA,TRBD1,TRBV12-3/TRBV12-4,TGTGCCATTAACAGGGGGCAGGGAGATACGCAGTATTTT,CAINRGQGDTQYF
TRBJ2-3,NA,TRBD2,TRBV20-1,TGCAGTGCGGGACTAGCGGGTTCCACAGATACGCAGTATTTT,CSAGLAGSTDTQYF
TRBJ2-1,NA,TRBD2,TRBV11-2,TGTGCCAGCAGCTTAGGGACTAGCGGGACATACAATGAGCAGTTCTTC,CASSLGTSGTYNEQFF
TRBJ2-2,few,NA,TRBV5-1,TGCGCCAGCAGCTTGGACGTCGGCGGGGAGCTGTTTTTT,CASSLDVGGELFF
TRBJ2-7,NA,NA,TRBV20-1,TGCGGAGGGACATCTACCTACGAGCAGTACTTC,CGGTSTYEQYF
TRBJ2-3,NA,NA,TRBV24-1,TGTGCCACCAGTGACCCACAGGGATATGCAGATACGCAGTATTTT,CATSDPQGYADTQYF
TRBJ1-2,few,NA,TRBV28,TGTGCCAGCAGTTTGGGGAGTGAGGGCTACACCTTC,CASSLGSEGYTF
TRBJ1-1,NA,NA,TRBV11-3,TGTGCCAGCAGTCCCATCCATTTTACTGAAGCTTTCTTT,CASSPIHFTEAFF
TRBJ2-2,NA,TRBD2,TRBV6-1,TGTGCCAGCAGCCCCCCCTTGGGCGGGAGCACCGGGGAGCTGTTTTTT,CASSPPLGGSTGELFF
TRBJ2-5,many,TRBD2,TRBV11-2,TGTGCCAGCAGCTTACTTAGCGGGAGGGCCGAGACCCAGTACTTC,CASSLLSGRAETQYF
TRBJ2-7,NA,NA,TRBV6-2/TRBV6-3,TGTGCCAGCAGAGAACTTATGACAGCCTCCTACGAGCAGTACTTC,CASRELMTASYEQYF